The source of this T cell receptor beta chain is a study of cytomegalovirus exposure and HLA in healthy donors (dated by TCRdb to between 2016 and 2019). In terms of the full investigation: According to an earlier analysis of 587 of the donors, roughly 180 million T cells yielded over 100 million unique TCR beta sequences and 276 Gb of sequence data. Among about 400 genotyped donors of the cohort, an average of roughly 230,000 unique TCR beta nucleotide sequences was sequenced per donor, of which roughly 17% were non-productive. In a later analysis, previously published TCR beta repertoires from 550 to 700 donors were re-analyzed and high-resolution HLA genotyping was added so that TCR occurrence patterns could be studied. Of the roughly 400 genotyped donors, less than 85% were placed in the genetic ancestry cluster associated with self-reported Caucasian donors. An earlier analysis of a few hundred of the donors applied high-throughput TCR beta sequencing to assess whether each TCR beta V gene segment acted as functional or pseudogenic. Alongside the repertoire data, information on donor age, sex, ethnicity and CMV serostatus was compiled. Using immunosequencing, the study profiled T cell repertoires from 500 to 800 subjects and related those repertoires to cytomegalovirus serostatus. To predict cytomegalovirus infection status, the study combined high-throughput TCR immunosequencing, statistical association of individual TCRs with disease status, and machine learning. Genome-wide SNP genotypes for about 55% of the roughly 670 donors were used in a later genetic analysis, which treated that subset as a discovery cohort. Approximately 300 gigabases of sequencing data and about 92 million unique TCR sequences made up an early release that covered 500 to 650 HLA-typed donors. In addition to the first cohort of several hundred subjects, a separate validation cohort of some 120 different subjects was used. HLA typing included class I and class II loci at four-digit resolution. All discovery cohort repertoires had been generated using a single sequencing platform. The aim of the study was to test whether cataloging public T cell receptors could identify signatures of past pathogen exposure. Because of strong linkage in the cohort, five DR-DQ haplotypes were treated as single units for association and clustering. Rather than using new phenotypic data, the later analysis identified candidate immune exposures from TCR beta sequences and from how often those sequences occurred across donors. Typing coverage differed by locus: A, B, C, DRB1 and DQB1 were typed in roughly 629-630 donors, DQA1 in approximately 520, DPA1 in some 610, and DPB1 in around 490.

The library relied on the immunoSEQ multiplex PCR assay. For the multiplex PCR, a mixture combining 60 forward primers for TCR Vbeta segments and 13 reverse primers for TCR Jbeta segments was used. Amplification of the CDR3 region of rearranged TCR beta genes was performed with a multiplex PCR assay on genomic DNA. The amplified TCR beta libraries were sequenced on the Illumina HiSeq System as 87-base-pair reads. Concerning the study's data processing: A later analysis tallied tens of millions of unique TCR beta chains across the 600 to 700 repertoires, and about 10 million of those chains were shared by two or more donors. Raw reads were error-corrected and collapsed into unique sequences with a nearest-neighbor algorithm that merged closely related sequences to remove PCR and sequencing errors. CDR3 sequences were aligned to IMGT reference sequences to assign V, D and J gene segments. For a sequence to be retained, at least a six-nucleotide match to both a V gene segment and a J gene segment was required. A rearrangement counted as productive if the CDR3 had no stop codons and remained in frame with V and J, and every other rearrangement counted as non-productive. CDR3 was defined according to IMGT convention as the region running from the second conserved V-encoded cysteine to the conserved J-encoded phenylalanine. In an earlier analysis of around 570 of the donors, sequences lacking an unambiguous match to a single V gene segment were excluded. In an earlier analysis of more than 500 of the donors, a V segment was called functional when productive rearrangements were above 56.7%, and segregating when the standard deviation between donors exceeded 5%. To diagnose cytomegalovirus status from the catalog of TCR beta chain sequences, a statistical classification framework was built. A later analysis assigned V and J genes by comparing TCR nucleotide sequences with IMGT/GENE-DB human TR gene sequences. The TCRdist pipeline was used in a later analysis to assign CDR3 sequences and most-parsimonious VDJ recombination scenarios. In a later analysis, every TCR beta chain was defined by the combination of its CDR3 amino acid sequence and its V-gene family, and reads without a unique V-gene family were dropped. A later analysis removed 500 to 650 highly shared, low-generation-probability nucleotide sequences to deal with suspected cross-contamination and a sequencing artifact. A later analysis calculated a clonal expansion index for each public chain from normalized within-repertoire ranks of inferred template counts. A later analysis computed generation probabilities with a VDJ recombination model fitted to out-of-frame rearrangements, and checked the results against IGoR. A later analysis scored TCR-TCR, TCR-HLA and TCR-CMV co-occurrence with hypergeometric tests, applying a repertoire-size bias correction to TCR pairs. To estimate false discovery rates, a later analysis permuted the HLA or CMV assignments 20 times. In a later analysis, co-occurring TCRs were grouped using DBSCAN, and TCRdist sequence similarity was added for clustering within HLA-allele-positive subsets. Co-occurrence clustering excluded repertoires with fewer than 30,000 or more than 120,000 public chains, plus five with anomalous nucleotide sharing. TCRdb limited this immuneACCESS table to in-frame rearrangements with V and J called. A share of clones is missing; checked studies link under half to unresolved V genes, and the rest is unexplained. That table furnishes V, J and clone size, whereas the DNA furnished D and trimming. This sample lists roughly 160,000 clones; 85% were detected once. Clones ranked in the top ten supply 1% of the sample.

CDR1 and CDR2 (MNHNS, SASEGT) derive from the germline V gene. There are 14 amino acids in the CDR3, from cysteine to phenylalanine inclusive. Of all the DNA, just the CDR3 is kept, 42 bases in frame from base 1. V and J lose 2 bases and 4 bases, and a span of 8 bases separates them. Overall results and qualifications from the work: A further reported finding was that TCR beta sequences accurately predicted the HLA-A and HLA-B alleles for most subjects in the first cohort. In an earlier analysis of 587 of the donors, most TCR beta V segments appeared in productive rearrangements about 87% or about 30% of the time, broadly matching IMGT annotations. Because counts were too low, approximately 15 rarely observed V segments, including chromosome 9 orphons, were excluded from the earlier analysis of around 590 of the donors. According to a later analysis, TCR association rates differed among HLA loci, with DRB1 alleles showing the most associated TCRs and HLA-C alleles showing the fewest. Several of the top co-occurrence clusters appeared to be linked to parvovirus B19, influenza, CMV and Epstein-Barr virus, according to a later analysis. Most CMV-associated TCR beta chains appeared to be HLA-restricted in a later analysis, and the HLA associations seemed to be driven largely by CMV exposure. Immune exposure information for the cohort was limited to CMV serostatus. When HLA alleles, especially DR and DQ, strongly co-occurred, attributing TCR associations to individual alleles was difficult. A cluster of highly shared sequence variants was judged likely to represent a technical artifact of the sequencing pipeline. According to a later genetic analysis, donors in an Asian-associated ancestry cluster had fewer N-insertions in productive TCRs than the approximately 650-donor mean. Most TCR sequences were seen in very few donors, while some public TCRs were found in many individuals. A later analysis found that HLA-associated TCR beta chains were more clonally expanded and had lower generation probabilities than equally common non-associated chains. The classifier was reported to diagnose cytomegalovirus status with high specificity and sensitivity in both the original and validation cohorts. Some IMGT-functional V segments, including TRBV6-2 and TRBV6-3, could not be distinguished by the 87-base-pair reads and were therefore excluded. Linkage disequilibrium might explain the correlated functional status among segregating V segments, but an unknown experimental factor could not be ruled out. The presence/absence analyses assumed that sequencing depth was roughly uniform across donors, and that assumption may not be true. Because HLA typing was missing for some donors at each locus, association tests included only the typed subset. This cohort had only TCR beta chains sequenced, and the lack of alpha or paired-chain data limited which features could be detected. In vitro tests confirmed that a few of the cytomegalovirus-associated TCR beta chains recognize cytomegalovirus antigens. The study listed 150 to 200 TCR beta chains as associated with cytomegalovirus. It was suggested by the authors that the approach could potentially be generalized to other disease states and immunological phenotypes. Specific HLA alleles were associated with 15,000 to 20,000 TCR beta sequences at a false discovery rate of 0.05 in a later analysis. V-gene and J-gene trimming of TCR beta chains was associated with a missense DCLRE1C variant in a later genetic analysis, and the association was replicated in an independent cohort.

This clone showed up just once. This clone's antigen is unknown. The record has no base qualities; no much larger clone is one base away. In total, 666 healthy bone marrow donors made up the cohort. All cohort members were sampled while nominally healthy, although unrecorded immune exposures were likely present. The donor was CMV seronegative and belonged to the group of more than 300 seronegative cohort members. A peripheral blood sample was collected from each donor, and TCR beta sequencing was performed on peripheral blood mononuclear cells. Genomic DNA extraction from the blood cell samples was performed with the Qiagen DNeasy Blood Extraction Kit.

The specimen sequenced was PBMCs. Rearrangement joined TRBV6-1 to TRBJ2-2, with a weak D call of TRBD1 (6 bases match). This sequence originates from a boy aged 2-15 years in good health and CMV-seronegative. The CDR3 in this case is CASSENRATGELFF. The nucleotide sequence is TGTGCCAGCAGTGAAAACAGGGCCACCGGGGAGCTGTTTTTT.